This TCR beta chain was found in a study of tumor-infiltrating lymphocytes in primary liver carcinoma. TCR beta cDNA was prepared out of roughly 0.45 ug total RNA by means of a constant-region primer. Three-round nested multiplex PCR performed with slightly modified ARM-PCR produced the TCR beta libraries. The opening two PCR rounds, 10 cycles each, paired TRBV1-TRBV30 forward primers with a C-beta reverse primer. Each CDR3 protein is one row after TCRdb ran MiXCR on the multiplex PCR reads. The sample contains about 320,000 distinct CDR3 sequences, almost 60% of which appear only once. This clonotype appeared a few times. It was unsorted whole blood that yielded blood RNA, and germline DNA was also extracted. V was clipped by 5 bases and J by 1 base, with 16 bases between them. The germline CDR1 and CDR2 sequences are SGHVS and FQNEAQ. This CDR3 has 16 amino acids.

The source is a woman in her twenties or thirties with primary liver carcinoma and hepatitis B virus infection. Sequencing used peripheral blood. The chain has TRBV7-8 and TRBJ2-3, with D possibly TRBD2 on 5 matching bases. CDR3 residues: CASSEEVVARTDTQYF. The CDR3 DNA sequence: TGTGCCAGCAGCGAGGAGGTGGTTGCCCGCACAGATACGCAGTATTTT.